This paragraph covers one T cell receptor (beta chain) sequence. The data were taken from a study of blood T cells in healthy people across ages. The CDR3 contains 13 residues. Germline-derived CDR1 and CDR2 are MGHDK and SYGVNS. V shed 1 base and J shed 5 bases, with 9 bases lying between them. A second PCR, run for about 7 to 11 cycles, used a sample-barcoded 5' primer plus a J-beta primer mix. TCRdb used MiXCR to reprocess the 5' RACE reads, holding one entry per CDR3 protein. This sample has approximately 760,000 distinct CDR3 sequences; approximately 25% occur once, and the top ten carry 9.4%. The same sample was also used in a study of T cells of mothers and their children.

Specimen: blood. This sequence joins TRBV25-1 and TRBJ2-7; D ambiguous. The origin of this receptor is a boy younger than 18 in good health. CDR3: CASSESGVNEQYF. For the CDR3, the DNA is TGTGCCAGCAGTGAATCTGGGGTTAACGAGCAGTACTTC.